This T cell receptor (beta chain) was retrieved from a study of monozygotic twins with inflammatory bowel disease. General study findings and limits: Healthy co-twins had higher TCRbeta inverse Simpson diversity than their IBD twins.

In the case of this clonotype: Its specificity is not known.

cDNA encoding TCRalpha and TCRbeta underwent two nested PCRs of approximately 17 and 9 cycles, each of which was followed by bead purification. After re-calling the 5' RACE reads, TCRdb lists one entry per CDR3 protein, DNA absent. The sample yields nearly 450,000 distinct CDR3 sequences, of which the top ten take up 2.4%. This CDR3 contains 16 residues. What was sequenced was blood. This chain uses TRBV12-1 with TRBJ1-3; TCRdb lists TRBD1, though no DNA is available to test this call. TRBV12-1 is tagged as a pseudogene. The clonotype comes from a human donor with ulcerative colitis or Crohn's disease, or a healthy co-twin of an affected twin (not recorded which). This chain's CDR3 is CASSTDRGEAGNTIYF.